One and the same sample provided the 14 T cell receptor beta chains below, sequenced in a study of regulatory T cells in long-lasting Graves disease. Stated time point: newly diagnosed GD, antithyroid drugs for less than 3 months. There was RNA extracted from PBMCs, and the TCR library was made from it. The authors built TCR beta libraries using iRepertoire HTBI primers and Arm-PCR of CDR3 regions. TCRdb re-called the multiplex PCR reads with MiXCR, one entry per CDR3 protein. The table has about 610,000 distinct CDR3 sequences, around 15% seen once; the top ten hold 12%. In addition, the sample was reused for a study of T cells in Graves' hyperthyroidism and ophthalmopathy.

The input for sequencing was peripheral blood mononuclear cells (PBMCs), taken at new diagnosis, from a patient treated with antithyroid drugs. All receptors derive from a man younger than 35 with Graves disease.

This clonotype was seen a single time. V and J are TRBV11-1 and TRBJ2-3, with 8 bases identical to TRBD2. Germline loops: CDR1 SGHAT, CDR2 FQDESV (reference sequence). The V and J ends lost 6 bases and 6 bases, in that order; junction bases with no gene match: 11. The CDR3 is 15 amino acids. CDR3 in amino acids: CASRHREGHRDTQYF. Here the CDR3 DNA reads TGTGCCAGCAGACATCGGGAGGGCCATAGGGATACGCAGTATTTT.

The table lists this clonotype with many counts. The chain links TRBV30 to TRBJ2-7, with D uncertain. The V gene lost 1 base and the J gene lost 3 bases, with 4 bases spanning the gap. This CDR3 spans 11 amino acids. Germline-derived CDR1 and CDR2 are GTSNPN and SVGIG (reference sequence). CDR3 amino acids: CAWSENYEQYF. The CDR3 region has the DNA TGTGCCTGGAGTGAAAACTACGAGCAGTACTTC.

The CDR3 is CVAGLADVQETQYF. DNA for the CDR3: TGTGTCGCCGGGCTAGCCGACGTTCAAGAGACCCAGTACTTC. The chain carries TRBV27 and TRBJ2-5, with a tentative D call TRBD2 (5 bases). The CDR3 has 14 amino acids. The germline V gene encodes CDR1 MNHEY and CDR2 SMNVEV (reference sequence).

This clonotype was counted only a few times. The V and J genes are TRBV10-1 and TRBJ2-7; 11 bases align to TRBD2. In germline, CDR1 is WNHNN, CDR2 SYGVQD (reference sequence). This CDR3 has 16 amino acids. V lost 3 bases to trimming and J lost 5 bases; unmatched junction nucleotides: 9. The CDR3 bases are TGCGCCAGCAGTGAAGGGGCTAGCGGGAGGATAGACGAGCAGTACTTC. Translation gives CASSEGASGRIDEQYF.

This clonotype was detected ten times or more. The rearrangement joins TRBV11-2 to TRBJ2-7; D gene ambiguous. The CDR3 has 12 residues. V was trimmed by 5 bases and J by 6 bases, leaving 11 bases between them. CDR1 and CDR2 (germline): SGHAT, FQNNGV. The CDR3 loop is CASSRPRAEQYF. The CDR3 coding sequence is TGTGCCAGCAGCAGACCCCGCGCCGAGCAGTACTTC.

This chain uses TRBV18 with TRBJ2-5, with 7 bases fitting TRBD1. Germline CDR1 and CDR2: KGHSH and LQKENI. The CDR3 is made up of 15 amino acids. V lost 1 base to trimming and J lost 2 bases; unmatched junction nucleotides: 4. CDR3 in amino acids: CASSPLGTEQETQYF. CDR3 DNA: TGTGCCAGCTCACCACTCGGGACAGAACAAGAGACCCAGTACTTC.

This chain connects TRBV4-1 to TRBJ1-2, with D perhaps matching TRBD1 (6 bases). V shed 1 base and J shed 3 bases, with 15 bases lying between them. Germline V gene sequence: CDR1 MGHRA, CDR2 YSYEKL. The CDR3 is made up of 16 amino acids. The CDR3 nucleotides read TGCGCCAGCAGCCAAGCCCACAGAGGGGGGGACTATGGCTACACCTTC. Protein product: CASSQAHRGGDYGYTF.

As DNA, the CDR3 is TGTGCCAGCAGTTTTGACCACAGGGCTGGAAACACCATATATTTT. Its translation is CASSFDHRAGNTIYF. V is TRBV28 and J is TRBJ1-3; D might be TRBD1 (6 bases). Germline V CDR1 and CDR2: MDHEN, SYDVKM. Trimming took 3 bases from V and 2 from J, leaving 11 bases between them. This CDR3 has 15 amino acids. Full variable domain (missing parts from reference TRBV28 and TRBJ1-3): DVKVTQSSRYLVKRTGEKVFLECVQDMDHENMFWYRQDPGLGLRLIYFSYDVKMKEKGDIPEGYSVSREKKERFSLILESASTNQTSMYLCASSFDHRAGNTIYFGEGSWLTVV.

This clonotype came up a few times. The chain joins TRBV27 to TRBJ1-6; D gene unclear. Trimming took off 6 bases at V and 9 bases at J, with 12 bases between the two ends. Germline V CDR1 and CDR2: MNHEY, SMNVEV (reference sequence). CDR3 size: 13 residues. CDR3 in DNA: TGTGCCAGCAGGTCCGGGGTCGGTTCACCCCTCCACTTT. It codes for CASRSGVGSPLHF.

In this sample, this clonotype turned up many times. The chain uses TRBV24-1 and TRBJ2-3, with TRBD1 identical over 7 bases. V shed 0 bases, J shed 3 bases, and the junction held 5 bases outside the gene matches. The CDR3 has 16 residues. Germline lookup yields CDR1 KGHDR and CDR2 SFDVKD. The CDR3 DNA reads as TGTGCCACCAGTGATTTGGGGGACAGAAGGACAGATACGCAGTATTTT. Amino acids: CATSDLGDRRTDTQYF.

V gene TRBV7-9 combines with J gene TRBJ2-1, with TRBD2 matching 8 bases. The length of the CDR3 is 16 residues. Per the germline V gene, CDR1 is SEHNR and CDR2 is FQNEAQ (reference sequence). Trimming removed 6 bases from V and 9 bases from J; junction bases left unmatched: 16. In DNA form, the CDR3 reads TGTGCCAGCAGGGAAGCGGGAGTAGCCCTGACCAGTGAGCAGTTCTTC. Translation gives CASREAGVALTSEQFF.

This clonotype came up a few times. V gene TRBV5-4 combines with J gene TRBJ1-2, with no clear D. Trimming cost V 3 bases and J 10 bases, with 19 bases left between them. CDR1 is SGHNT, CDR2 YYREEE, per germline (reference sequence). The CDR3 contains 14 residues. The CDR3: CASSSHATLLFYTF. The CDR3 nucleotides are TGTGCCAGCAGCTCCCACGCGACGCTCCTCTTCTACACCTTC. Variable domain in full (rest from reference TRBV5-4 and TRBJ1-2): ETGVTQSPTHLIKTRGQQVTLRCSSQSGHNTVSWYQQALGQGPQFIFQYYREEENGRGNFPPRFSGLQFPNYSSELNVNALELDDSALYLCASSSHATLLFYTFGSGTRLTVV.

This clonotype was found many times. The CDR3 DNA is TGTGCCAGCAGTTTCACCAGGGGACCTGATACGCAGTATTTT. This sequence encodes CASSFTRGPDTQYF. The rearrangement joins TRBV12-3 or TRBV12-4 to TRBJ2-3; TRBD1 might be the D (6 bases). The V end lost 3 bases, the J end lost 6 bases, and 13 bases lay between the germline ends. The CDR3 contains 14 residues.

The J gene is TRBJ2-7, the V gene TRBV19, with 12 bases fitting TRBD2. The V and J ends lost 5 bases and 1 base, in that order; junction bases with no gene match: 6. The V gene's germline CDR1 is LNHDA and CDR2 SQIVND (reference sequence). The length of the CDR3 is 16 residues. The DNA for the CDR3 is TGTGCCAGTAGTCCGGGACTAGCGGGTCCGTCCTACGAGCAGTACTTC. This gives the protein CASSPGLAGPSYEQYF.